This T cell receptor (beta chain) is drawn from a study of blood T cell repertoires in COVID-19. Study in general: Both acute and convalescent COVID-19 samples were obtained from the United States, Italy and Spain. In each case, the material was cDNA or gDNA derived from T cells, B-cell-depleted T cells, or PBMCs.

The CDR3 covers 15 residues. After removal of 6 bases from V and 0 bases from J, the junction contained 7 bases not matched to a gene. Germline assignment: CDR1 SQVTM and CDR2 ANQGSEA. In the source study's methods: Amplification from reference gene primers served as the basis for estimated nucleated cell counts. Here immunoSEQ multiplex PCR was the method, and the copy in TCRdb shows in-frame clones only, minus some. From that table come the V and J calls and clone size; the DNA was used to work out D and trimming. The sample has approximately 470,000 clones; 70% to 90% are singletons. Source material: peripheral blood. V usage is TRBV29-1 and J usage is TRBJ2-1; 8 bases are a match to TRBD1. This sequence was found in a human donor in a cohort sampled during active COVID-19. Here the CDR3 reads CSVEGTGRSYNEQFF. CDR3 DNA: TGCAGCGTGGAGGGGACAGGTCGCTCCTACAATGAGCAGTTCTTC.